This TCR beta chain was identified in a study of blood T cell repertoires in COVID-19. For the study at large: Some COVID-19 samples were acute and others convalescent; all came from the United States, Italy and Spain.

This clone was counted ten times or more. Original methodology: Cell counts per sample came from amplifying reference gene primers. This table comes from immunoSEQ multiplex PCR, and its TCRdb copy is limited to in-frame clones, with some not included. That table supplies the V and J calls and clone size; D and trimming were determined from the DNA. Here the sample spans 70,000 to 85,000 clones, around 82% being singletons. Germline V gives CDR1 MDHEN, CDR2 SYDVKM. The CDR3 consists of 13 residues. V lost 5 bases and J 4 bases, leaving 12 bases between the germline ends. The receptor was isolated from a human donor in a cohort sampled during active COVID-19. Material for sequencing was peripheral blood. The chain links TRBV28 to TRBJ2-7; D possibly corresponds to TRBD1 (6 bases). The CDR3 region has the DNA TGTGCCAGCAGTCCGGGACACAAATACGAGCAGTACTTC. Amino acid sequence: CASSPGHKYEQYF. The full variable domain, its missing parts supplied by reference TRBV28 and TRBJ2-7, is DVKVTQSSRYLVKRTGEKVFLECVQDMDHENMFWYRQDPGLGLRLIYFSYDVKMKEKGDIPEGYSVSREKKERFSLILESASTNQTSMYLCASSPGHKYEQYFGPGTRLTVT.